The present T cell receptor beta chain was sequenced within a study of blood T cell repertoires in COVID-19. As for the study in general: Samples representing acute and convalescent COVID-19 were sourced from the United States, Italy and Spain.

Source study methods: The authors estimated nucleated cell counts from reference gene primer amplification. Data came from immunoSEQ multiplex PCR; TCRdb stores just in-frame clones and leaves some out. V, J and clone size are taken as reported in that table, and D and trimming were inferred from the DNA itself. The data hold around 120,000 clones, with roughly 90% observed a single time. V dropped 6 bases and J dropped 2 bases, with 17 bases sitting between them. Looked up from germline, CDR1 is MNHEY and CDR2 is SVGAGI. This CDR3 has 15 amino acids. One Seattle source followed patients from active infection through their disease course.

The receptor was derived from a man in his sixties with COVID-19, enrolled during active disease. Sequencing used peripheral blood. The chain has TRBV6-5 and TRBJ2-7; D possibly corresponds to TRBD2 (5 bases). The CDR3 reads CASRSGRWETYEQYF. The CDR3 nucleotides read TGTGCCAGCAGGTCCGGACGATGGGAGACCTACGAGCAGTACTTC.